This TCR beta chain was sequenced for a study of shared clonotypes between healthy human individuals. Study-level points and caveats: Generation probability values for non-shared clonotypes were lower than those for clonotypes shared by all four donors. Investigators collected only blood, and repertoires in tissues likely differ.

The repertoire was sequenced with immunoSEQ multiplex PCR; TCRdb's copy has only in-frame clones and lacks some. The data contain over 850,000 clones, about 84% of them seen just once; the ten biggest clones take up 0.5% to 0.65%. Remarks on this clone: Its antigen is unidentified.

This clonotype was obtained from a man aged 18 to 30 in good health. Some clones in this sample may be carry-over from other donors' samples. The sequencing input was memory CD4+ T cells from PBMCs. The subset denotes: CD45RA-negative fraction.

CDR3 sequence (DNA): TGTGCCAGCAGGATGGGCGGGACGAACACCGGGGAGCTGTTTTTT. It yields the protein CASRMGGTNTGELFF. This chain links TRBV7-2 with TRBJ2-2, with a weak D call TRBD2 (6 bases). Germline values: CDR1 SGHTA, CDR2 FQGNSA. Trimming removed 6 bases from V and 0 bases from J, with 11 bases in between. CDR3 length equals 15 residues.